This entry lists 20 T cell receptor beta chains sequenced from one sample in a study of graft-versus-host responses after intestinal transplantation. Method: immunoSEQ multiplex PCR; TCRdb's copy keeps in-frame clones and lacks some. The repertoire holds about 29,000 clones, over 60% seen once, with just over 3% in the top ten. Intraepithelial plus lamina propria lymphocytes were released by processing graft tissue. The sample here was ileum tissue, taken 98 days after intestinal transplantation. These receptors all stem from a human patient who received an intestinal transplant, so some T cells may come from the graft donor.

V and J are TRBV30 and TRBJ1-3, with D unresolved. The CDR3 sequence is 14 residues long. Trimming cost V 1 base and J 4 bases, with 11 bases left between them. Germline V lookup: CDR1 GTSNPN, CDR2 SVGIG (reference sequence). The chain's CDR3 is CAWSGEMLGNTIYF. In DNA form, the CDR3 reads TGTGCCTGGAGTGGGGAAATGCTAGGAAACACCATATATTTT.

The genes are TRBV5-1 and TRBJ1-3, with D tentatively TRBD1 (5 bases). V lost 1 base and J 0 bases, leaving 14 bases between the germline ends. CDR3 length: 17 residues. CDR1 SGHRS and CDR2 YFSETQ come from the germline V gene. The DNA of the CDR3 is TGCGCCAGCAGCTTGTCCCCCGGGGGTGACTCTGGAAACACCATATATTTT. Its translation: CASSLSPGGDSGNTIYF.

V gene TRBV7-9 combines with J gene TRBJ2-3; 16 bases agree with TRBD2. V lost 3 bases to trimming and J lost 0 bases; unmatched junction nucleotides: 6. The CDR3 covers 19 residues. Germline lookup yields CDR1 SEHNR and CDR2 FQNEAQ (reference sequence). The CDR3 region is CASSFGTSGGVSSTDTQYF. CDR3 bases: TGTGCCAGCAGCTTCGGGACTAGCGGGGGGGTTTCTAGCACAGATACGCAGTATTTT.

In this sample, this clone turned up a few times. The rearrangement uses TRBV19 and TRBJ1-1, with D hard to call. V lost 8 bases, J lost 4 bases, and 14 bases lay in between. The CDR3 has 13 amino acids. The V gene's germline CDR1 is LNHDA and CDR2 SQIVND (reference sequence). In DNA, the CDR3 is TGTGCCAGTGGGGTCGGGGTTTCCACTGAAGCTTTCTTT. Translated, it gives CASGVGVSTEAFF. Based on the CDR3 plus reference TRBV19 and TRBJ1-1, the full variable domain is DGGITQSPKYLFRKEGQNVTLSCEQNLNHDAMYWYRQDPGQGLRLIYYSQIVNDFQKGDIAEGYSVSREKKESFPLTVTSAQKNPTAFYLCASGVGVSTEAFFGQGTRLTVV.

The V and J genes are TRBV6-1 and TRBJ2-3; D gene ambiguous. Trimming took 2 bases from V and 0 from J, leaving 15 bases between them. There are 17 residues in the CDR3. CDR1 is MNHNS and CDR2 is SASEGT in the germline V gene. The CDR3 loop reads CASSEWIGFSSTDTQYF. The CDR3 DNA reads TGTGCCAGCAGTGAATGGATTGGATTTTCTAGCACAGATACGCAGTATTTT.

The chain joins TRBV10-3 to TRBJ1-1; D uncertain. Germline CDR1 and CDR2: ENHRY and SYGVKD. Trimming left V 0 bases short and J 5 bases short, with 1 base between. The CDR3 length is 11 residues. The CDR3 nucleotides read TGTGCCATCAGTGAGTCGACTGAAGCTTTCTTT. Its protein product is CAISESTEAFF.

This chain links TRBV27 with TRBJ2-1; 15 positions agree with TRBD2. Looked up from germline, CDR1 is MNHEY and CDR2 is SMNVEV (reference sequence). This CDR3 is built from 21 residues. J was trimmed by 0 bases and V by 6 bases; bases with no gene match: 15. The CDR3 here is CASRGQGGLAGGRISYNEQFF. In nucleotides, the CDR3 is TGTGCCAGCAGAGGGCAGGGGGGACTAGCGGGGGGTAGGATCTCCTACAATGAGCAGTTCTTC.

This chain uses TRBV18 with TRBJ2-6; D unresolved. In germline, CDR1 is KGHSH, CDR2 LQKENI. The V end lost 0 bases, the J end lost 0 bases, and 9 bases lay between the germline ends. This CDR3 has 17 residues. The CDR3 protein is CASSPPYGGSGANVLTF. The CDR3 DNA reads as TGTGCCAGCTCACCACCGTACGGTGGCTCTGGGGCCAACGTCCTGACTTTC. Looking up the rest from reference TRBV18 and TRBJ2-6 gives the full variable domain: NAGVMQNPRHLVRRRGQEARLRCSPMKGHSHVYWYRQLPEEGLKFMVYLQKENIIDESGMPKERFSAEFPKEGPSILRIQQVVRGDSAAYFCASSPPYGGSGANVLTFGAGSRLTVL.

The chain links TRBV5-8 to TRBJ1-2; no clear D. The CDR3 runs to 20 residues. CDR1 SGHTS and CDR2 YDEGEE come from the germline V gene. Trimming shortened V by 0 bases and J by 2 bases, and 26 bases separated the two germline ends. The CDR3 coding sequence is TGTGCCAGCAGCTTGGAAAGACCGGACTTACGCCCTCAACTAAACTATGGCTACACCTTC. The encoded protein is CASSLERPDLRPQLNYGYTF. Combining the CDR3 with reference TRBV5-8 and TRBJ1-2 gives the whole variable domain EAGVTQSPTHLIKTRGQQATLRCSPISGHTSVYWYQQALGLGLQFLLWYDEGEERNRGNFPPRFSGRQFPNYSSELNVNALELEDSALYLCASSLERPDLRPQLNYGYTFGSGTRLTVV.

Note on this clone: It is unclear where the CDR3 begins or ends on the DNA, so no DNA is shown, and the CDR3 is as TCRdb lists it. The rearrangement links TRBV29-1 to TRBJ2-7; the DNA was not compared with TRBD2, the D call given in the table. Germline V lookup: CDR1 SQVTM, CDR2 ANQGSEA. The CDR3 spans 13 amino acids, including both terminal residues. The CDR3 region is CSVTFGEVIEQYF.

V is TRBV4-1 and J is TRBJ2-1; D remains unclear. The CDR3 totals 13 residues. The V gene lost 2 bases and the J gene lost 4 bases, with 6 bases spanning the gap. Germline values: CDR1 MGHRA, CDR2 YSYEKL. This CDR3 reads CASSQQLYNEQFF. DNA of the CDR3: TGCGCCAGCAGCCAACAACTTTACAATGAGCAGTTCTTC.

V and J are TRBV18 and TRBJ1-2, with TRBD1 matching over 7 bases. The germline CDR1 and CDR2 sequences are KGHSH and LQKENI. CDR3 length equals 15 residues. The trim removed 2 bases at V and 6 bases at J, leaving 9 bases unmatched. CDR3 amino acids: CASSPVGQRDDGYTF. CDR3 in DNA: TGTGCCAGCTCACCAGTGGGACAGAGGGACGATGGCTACACCTTC.

This sequence joins TRBV29-1 and TRBJ1-5, with TRBD1 identical over 9 bases. Per germline, CDR1 SQVTM and CDR2 ANQGSEA. Trimming took 7 bases from V and 1 from J; bases not matched to a gene: 5. CDR3 length: 14 amino acids. The CDR3 region is CSEEGTGSNQPQHF. CDR3 nucleotides: TGCAGCGAAGAAGGGACAGGGAGCAATCAGCCCCAGCATTTT. Complete variable domain (other parts from reference TRBV29-1 and TRBJ1-5): SAVISQKPSRDICQRGTSLTIQCQVDSQVTMMFWYRQQPGQSLTLIATANQGSEATYESGFVIDKFPISRPNLTFSTLTVSNMSPEDSSIYLCSEEGTGSNQPQHFGDGTRLSIL.

The rearrangement joins TRBV5-1 to TRBJ1-2; 9 bases agree with TRBD1. The CDR3 extends over 11 amino acids. V lost 7 bases and J lost 5; bases outside the gene matches: 0. Germline V gene sequence: CDR1 SGHRS, CDR2 YFSETQ. CDR3 protein: CASGQGYGYTF. DNA for the CDR3: TGCGCCAGCGGACAGGGGTATGGCTACACCTTC.

The chain joins TRBV5-1 to TRBJ2-7, with TRBD2 matching over 9 bases. CDR3 length: 15 amino acids. CDR1 is SGHRS, CDR2 YFSETQ, per germline. Germline trimming cut 3 bases from V and 4 bases from J; bases unmatched to any gene: 8. The chain's CDR3 is CASSSGAGGGYEQYF. The CDR3 DNA sequence: TGCGCCAGCAGCTCCGGAGCGGGGGGAGGGTACGAGCAGTACTTC.

This clone is a singleton in its sample. Here the CDR3 DNA reads TGTGCCAGTAGACCCGGGACTAGCGGGGAAAGGAGGACCGGGGAGCTGTTTTTT. Its translation: CASRPGTSGERRTGELFF. The rearrangement uses TRBV19 and TRBJ2-2; 13 bases are shared with TRBD2. The V gene's germline CDR1 is LNHDA and CDR2 SQIVND (reference sequence). The CDR3 is made up of 18 amino acids. Germline trimming cut 6 bases from V and 5 bases from J; bases unmatched to any gene: 12. The full variable domain, in which reference TRBV19 and TRBJ2-2 provide the parts outside the CDR3, is DGGITQSPKYLFRKEGQNVTLSCEQNLNHDAMYWYRQDPGQGLRLIYYSQIVNDFQKGDIAEGYSVSREKKESFPLTVTSAQKNPTAFYLCASRPGTSGERRTGELFFGEGSRLTVL.

The chain combines TRBV6-5 with TRBJ2-7, with D tentatively TRBD2 (6 bases). CDR1 is MNHEY, CDR2 SVGAGI, per germline. Trimming took 6 bases from V and 7 from J, leaving 10 bases between them. This CDR3 comprises 11 residues. The CDR3 loop reads CASRLAGEQYF. CDR3 in DNA: TGTGCCAGCAGACTAGCCGGTGAGCAGTACTTC.

V is TRBV6-6 and J is TRBJ1-2; 7 bases agree with TRBD1. Germline V gene data show CDR1 as MNHNY and CDR2 as SVGAGI (reference sequence). This CDR3 region has 15 residues. V trimming: 6 bases; J trimming: 6 bases; junction bases outside the gene matches: 13. This CDR3 reads CASSLTGQVRNGYTF. CDR3 nucleotide sequence: TGTGCCAGCAGCCTCACAGGACAGGTTAGGAATGGCTACACCTTC.

Written as DNA, the CDR3 is TGCGCCAGCAGCCAAGAAGACTATCTACAGCGGGGGGGCCGGTACGACACCGGGGAGCTGTTTTTT. Translating gives CASSQEDYLQRGGRYDTGELFF. J is TRBJ2-2 and V is TRBV4-1; the match to TRBD2 covers 10 bases. Germline loops: CDR1 MGHRA, CDR2 YSYEKL. Trimming removed 0 bases from V and 3 bases from J; junction bases left unmatched: 19. The CDR3 spans 22 residues.

Judged by abundance, this clone is medium-sized. The rearrangement uses TRBV19 and TRBJ2-7; D might be TRBD1 or TRBD2, each matching 7 bases. This CDR3 has 11 amino acids. The V end was cut by 10 bases, the J end by 3 bases, with 10 bases between. Germline V gene data show CDR1 as LNHDA and CDR2 as SQIVND (reference sequence). CDR3 residues: CATGGDYEQYF. The DNA of the CDR3 is TGTGCCACAGGGGGGGACTACGAGCAGTACTTC.